This TCR beta chain comes out of a study of blood T cell repertoires in COVID-19. Study overall: Sample material is recorded as cDNA or gDNA derived from T cells, B-cell-depleted T cells, or PBMCs.

Sequencing was performed with immunoSEQ multiplex PCR; in TCRdb, only in-frame clones are kept and a portion is missing. The sample lists approximately 400,000 clones, around 88% occurring once. Seattle patient enrollment occurred during active infection, with longitudinal follow-up thereafter. The CDR3 length is 12 residues. V gave up 2 bases and J gave up 7 bases, with 10 bases separating them. The germline V gene encodes CDR1 SGHRS and CDR2 YFSETQ. Sequenced material: peripheral blood. This receptor was taken from a woman between 50 and 59 years old with COVID-19, enrolled during active disease. The chain joins TRBV5-1 to TRBJ2-7; tentatively, D is TRBD2 (6 bases). CDR3 residues: CASSLMGGEQYF. CDR3 sequence (DNA): TGCGCCAGCAGCTTAATGGGAGGAGAGCAGTACTTC.